Presented here are 21 T cell receptor beta chains from one specimen sequenced in a study of tumor-infiltrating lymphocytes in primary liver carcinoma. Extraction of RNA together with DNA used about 18-30 mg of unsorted bulk tissue. TCR beta cDNA came from about 0.45 ug total RNA, primed with a constant-region primer. Generation of the TCR beta libraries relied on three nested multiplex PCR rounds using slightly modified ARM-PCR. Researchers ran the first two PCR rounds for ten to eleven cycles each with TRBV1-TRBV30 forward primers and a C-beta reverse primer. TCRdb re-analysed the multiplex PCR reads in MiXCR, keeping a single row per CDR3 protein. The table has 45,000 to 65,000 distinct CDR3 sequences, 70% to 80% seen once. The sequenced sample consisted of liver tumor tissue from sampling region 5. Regarding subset: tumor region T5, tumor centre. The receptors were sampled from a man in his forties with primary liver carcinoma and hepatitis B virus infection.

About this clonotype itself: One junction end disagrees with the germline gene, perhaps due to a read error. This chain joins TRBV11-1 and TRBJ2-1, with D perhaps TRBD2 (5 bases). In germline, CDR1 is SGHAT, CDR2 FQDESV (reference sequence). This CDR3 has 16 residues. The CDR3 protein is CARSPRVADSYNEEFF. CDR3 bases: TGTGCCAGAAGTCCCCGGGTGGCGGACTCCTACAATGAGGAGTTCTTC.

With respect to this clonotype: The junction does not match germline at one end; this may be a read error. The rearrangement joins TRBV4-1 to TRBJ2-7; 8 bases map to TRBD1. The length of the CDR3 is 17 residues. Germline assignment: CDR1 MGHRA and CDR2 YSYEKL. The CDR3 DNA is TGCGCCAGCAGCCGAGGAGGACGACAGGGGCTCTCCTATGAGCAGTGCTTC. The encoded protein is CASSRGGRQGLSYEQCF.

In regard to this clonotype: One end of the junction fails to match germline, which may point to a read error. The chain has TRBV11-3 and TRBJ2-7; TRBD2 matches at 7 bases. Germline CDR1 reads SGHNT; CDR2 reads YENEEA. The CDR3 has 14 residues. The CDR3 spells CTSSPGDGDYEQYF. CDR3 DNA: TGTACCAGCAGCCCTGGAGATGGGGACTATGAGCAGTACTTC.

To note about this clonotype: Given the absence of the conserved phenylalanine or tryptophan at the CDR3 end, a read error is likely. The CDR3 DNA follows: TGCGGCTCCCTGACTAGCGACCACGAGCAGTACCTC. Translated, it gives CGSLTSDHEQYL. V is TRBV29-1 and J is TRBJ2-7; 8 nucleotides match TRBD2. The CDR3 has 12 residues. Germline V gene lookup returns CDR1 SQVTM and CDR2 ANQGSEA.

In the case of this clonotype: Germline is not matched at one junction end, which may reflect a read error. This rearrangement joins TRBV10-2 to TRBJ2-1, with a weak D call TRBD2 (6 bases). Germline assignment: CDR1 WSHSY and CDR2 SAAADI. The CDR3 sequence is 13 residues long. CDR3 protein: CVSVLAEYDEQFF. The CDR3 bases are TGCGTCAGCGTCTTAGCGGAGTACGATGAGCAGTTCTTC.

Comments on this clonotype: Sequence at one end of the junction differs from germline and may be a read error. The V gene is TRBV6-1, the J gene TRBJ2-5, with D perhaps TRBD1 (6 bases). The CDR3 consists of 16 residues. The V gene's germline CDR1 is MNHNS and CDR2 SASEGT. CDR3 residues: CTSSEALGQIQETQYF. The CDR3 coding sequence is TGTACCAGCAGTGAAGCACTTGGACAGATACAAGAGACCCAGTACTTC.

As regards this clonotype: Since the CDR3 does not end with the conserved phenylalanine or tryptophan, this likely comes from a read error. The rearrangement uses TRBV11-1 and TRBJ2-4; 13 bases map to TRBD2. Germline CDR1 reads SGHAT; CDR2 reads FQDESV (reference sequence). CDR3 size: 17 residues. The CDR3 nucleotides are TGTGCTAGCAGCATTCCCGGGACTAGCGGGACCAAAAACACTCAGTACCTC. Its protein is CASSIPGTSGTKNTQYL.

This clonotype showed up many times. V and J are TRBV5-1 and TRBJ2-2, with TRBD1 matching over 7 bases. V gave up 5 bases and J gave up 7 bases; unmatched junction bases: 11. The length of the CDR3 is 15 residues. Germline V gene lookup returns CDR1 SGHRS and CDR2 YFSETQ. CDR3 loop: CASRPDRATGGELFF. CDR3 in DNA: TGCGCCAGCAGGCCCGACAGGGCAACGGGCGGGGAGCTGTTTTTT.

A remark on this clonotype: One end of the junction varies from germline; a read error may be responsible. The rearrangement uses TRBV4-1 and TRBJ2-1; TRBD1 matches at 11 bases. This CDR3 has 15 residues. Germline loops: CDR1 MGHRA, CDR2 YSYEKL. The CDR3 nucleotides are TGCGCGAGCAGCCAAGGACAGGGGGCTTGGAATGAGCCGTTCTTC. This gives the protein CASSQGQGAWNEPFF.

Many counts were recorded for this clonotype. The V gene is TRBV24-1, the J gene TRBJ2-1; D might be TRBD1 (6 bases). The CDR3 spans 16 residues. In germline, CDR1 is KGHDR, CDR2 SFDVKD. V gave up 4 bases and J gave up 0 bases, with 12 bases separating them. The CDR3 coding sequence is TGTGCCACCAGTGACCCCAGGGGAAGCTCCTACAATGAGCAGTTCTTC. Protein sequence: CATSDPRGSSYNEQFF.

As regards this clonotype: Just one base apart from a much larger clone, this may be a read error. The chain is built from TRBV2 and TRBJ1-4, with D hard to call. The CDR3 loop spans 12 amino acids. The germline CDR1 and CDR2 sequences are SNHLY and FYNNEI. The CDR3 bases are TGTGCCAGCAGTTATACAGAGGACGGACTGCTTTTT. Encoded protein: CASSYTEDGLLF.

Turning to this clonotype: The conserved closing phenylalanine or tryptophan is absent in this CDR3, likely reflecting a read error. This chain connects TRBV29-1 to TRBJ2-3; 8 nucleotides match TRBD1. The CDR3 consists of 16 residues. The germline V gene has CDR1 SQVTM and CDR2 ANQGSEA. This CDR3 is CSGIRDRPSRGDTQYL. The DNA of the CDR3 is TGCAGCGGAATCCGGGACAGGCCTTCTAGGGGAGATACACAGTATTTA.

The chain joins TRBV7-2 to TRBJ1-5; D call uncertain. V lost 3 bases to trimming and J lost 6 bases, with 6 bases between them. Germline V gene lookup returns CDR1 SGHTA and CDR2 FQGNSA. The CDR3 is made up of 12 amino acids. In nucleotides, the CDR3 is TGTGCCAGCAGCTTCGGAGGTCAGCCCCAGCATTTT. It yields the protein CASSFGGQPQHF.

The chain has TRBV5-5 and TRBJ1-1; D is unresolved. CDR3 size: 15 residues. V was clipped by 4 bases and J by 3 bases, with 16 bases between them. Germline CDR1 SGHKS, CDR2 YYEKEE (reference sequence). The CDR3 here is CASSHESELYTEAFF. In DNA form, the CDR3 reads TGTGCCAGCAGCCATGAGAGTGAACTGTACACTGAAGCTTTCTTT.

With respect to this clonotype: At one boundary the junction diverges from the germline segment, which might be a read error. The rearrangement joins TRBV6-5 to TRBJ1-2; D is unresolved. CDR1 is MNHEY and CDR2 is SVGAGI in the germline V gene. The CDR3 is 14 amino acids. The CDR3 sequence: CASSPNDHPYGYAF. The CDR3 DNA is TGTGCCAGCAGCCCAAATGACCATCCCTATGGCTACGCCTTC.

Remarks on this clonotype: An end of the junction does not agree with germline; a read error may underlie this. V and J are TRBV4-3 and TRBJ2-7; D not certain. Germline values: CDR1 LGHNA, CDR2 YSLEER. The CDR3 runs 12 residues. CDR3 nucleotide sequence: TGCGCCAGTAGCCAAGGATGGGGAGAGCAGTACTTC. Its protein product is CASSQGWGEQYF.

About this clonotype: The CDR3 ends on some other residue instead of the conserved phenylalanine or tryptophan, so this is likely a read error. The limits of the CDR3 on the DNA are not certain, so only TCRdb's listed CDR3 is given. The chain joins TRBV7-9 to TRBJ1-1; the D call of TRBD1 is as the table states it, not checked on the DNA. The V gene's germline CDR1 is SEHNR and CDR2 FQNEAQ (reference sequence). The length of the CDR3 is 13 amino acids, counting both ends. The CDR3 loop is CASSLGVETEAFY.

The chain has TRBV27 and TRBJ2-2; D call uncertain. Germline V lookup: CDR1 MNHEY, CDR2 SMNVEV (reference sequence). V lost 6 bases to trimming and J lost 4 bases, with 3 bases between them. The CDR3 is 11 residues long. Here the CDR3 DNA reads TGTGCCAGCAGCACCACCGGGGAGCTGTTTTTT. It codes for CASSTTGELFF.

Points on this clonotype: A single base separates this from a much larger clone, so it may be a read error. V usage is TRBV5-1 and J usage is TRBJ2-1; no firm D call. CDR1 and CDR2 from the germline V gene are SGHRS and YFSETQ. This CDR3 is built from 15 residues. The DNA of the CDR3 is TGCGCCCGCAGCACCCAGGAGTCCTCCTACAATGAGCAGTTCTTC. This gives the protein CARSTQESSYNEQFF.

The V call is TRBV11-2, the J call TRBJ2-6; 7 positions agree with TRBD1. The CDR3 is 21 residues long. Germline V gene sequence: CDR1 SGHAT, CDR2 FQNNGV. V trimming: 5 bases; J trimming: 0 bases; junction bases outside the gene matches: 19. Here the CDR3 DNA reads TGTGCCAGCAGCATGGTGGGAGACAGGGACATTTCCATCTCTGGGGCCAACGTCCTGACTTTC. Translation gives CASSMVGDRDISISGANVLTF.

The chain is built from TRBV6-6 and TRBJ1-1; D might be TRBD1 (6 bases). The germline CDR1 and CDR2 sequences are MNHNY and SVGAGI (reference sequence). The CDR3 spans 14 residues. V gave up 11 bases and J gave up 5 bases, with 21 bases separating them. CDR3 nucleotide sequence: TGTGCCGACAGTGGGACATGGGTAAGGACTGAAGCTTTCTTT. Its translation is CADSGTWVRTEAFF.